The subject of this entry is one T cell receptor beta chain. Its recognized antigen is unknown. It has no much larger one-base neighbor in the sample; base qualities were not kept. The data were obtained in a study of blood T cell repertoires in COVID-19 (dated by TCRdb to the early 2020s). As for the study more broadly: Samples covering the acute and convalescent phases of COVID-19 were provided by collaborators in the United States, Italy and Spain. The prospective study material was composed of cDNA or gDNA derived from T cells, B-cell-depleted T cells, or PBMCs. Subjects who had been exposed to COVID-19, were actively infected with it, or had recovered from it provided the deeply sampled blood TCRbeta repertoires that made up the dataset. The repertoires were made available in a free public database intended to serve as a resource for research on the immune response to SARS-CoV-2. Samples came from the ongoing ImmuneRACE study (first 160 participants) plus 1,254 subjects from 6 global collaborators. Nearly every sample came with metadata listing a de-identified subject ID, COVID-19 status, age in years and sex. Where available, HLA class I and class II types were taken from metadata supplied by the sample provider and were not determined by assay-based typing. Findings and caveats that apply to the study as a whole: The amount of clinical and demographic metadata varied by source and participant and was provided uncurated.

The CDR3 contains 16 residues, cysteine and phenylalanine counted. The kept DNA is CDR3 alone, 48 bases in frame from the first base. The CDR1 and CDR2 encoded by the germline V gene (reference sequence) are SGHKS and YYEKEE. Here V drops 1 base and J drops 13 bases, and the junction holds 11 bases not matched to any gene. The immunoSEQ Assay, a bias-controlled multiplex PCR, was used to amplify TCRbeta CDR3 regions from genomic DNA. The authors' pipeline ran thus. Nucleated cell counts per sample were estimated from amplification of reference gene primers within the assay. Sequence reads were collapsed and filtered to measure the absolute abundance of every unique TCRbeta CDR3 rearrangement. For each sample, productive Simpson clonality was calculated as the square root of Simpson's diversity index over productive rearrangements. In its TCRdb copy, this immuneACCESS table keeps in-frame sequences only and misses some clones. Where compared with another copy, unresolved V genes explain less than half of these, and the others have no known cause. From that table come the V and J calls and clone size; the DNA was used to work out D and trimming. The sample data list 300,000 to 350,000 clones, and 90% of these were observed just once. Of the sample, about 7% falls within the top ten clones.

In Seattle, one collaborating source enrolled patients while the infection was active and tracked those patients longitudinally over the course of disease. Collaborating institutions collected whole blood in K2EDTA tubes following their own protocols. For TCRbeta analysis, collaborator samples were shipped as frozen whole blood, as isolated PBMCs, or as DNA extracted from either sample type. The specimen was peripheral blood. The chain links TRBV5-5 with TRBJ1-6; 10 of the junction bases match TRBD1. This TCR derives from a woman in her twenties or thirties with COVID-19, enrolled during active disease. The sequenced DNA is TGTGCCAGCAGCTTGAACGGGACAGGGGATAGAATCCCCCTCCACTTT. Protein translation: CASSLNGTGDRIPLHF.